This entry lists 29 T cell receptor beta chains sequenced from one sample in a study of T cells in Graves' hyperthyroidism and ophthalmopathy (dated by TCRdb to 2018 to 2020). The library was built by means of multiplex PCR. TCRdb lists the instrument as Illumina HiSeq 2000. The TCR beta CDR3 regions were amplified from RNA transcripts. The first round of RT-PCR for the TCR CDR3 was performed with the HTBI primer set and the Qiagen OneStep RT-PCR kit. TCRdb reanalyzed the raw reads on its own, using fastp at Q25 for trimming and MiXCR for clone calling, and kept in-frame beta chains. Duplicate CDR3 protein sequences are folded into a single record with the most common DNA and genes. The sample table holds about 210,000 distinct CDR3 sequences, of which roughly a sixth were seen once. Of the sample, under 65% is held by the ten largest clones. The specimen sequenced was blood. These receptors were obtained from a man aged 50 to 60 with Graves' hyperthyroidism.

CDR3 sequence: CASSLVQNTGELFF. The CDR3 DNA sequence: TGTGCCAGCAGCTTAGTACAGAACACCGGGGAGCTGTTTTTT. The chain carries TRBV11-3 and TRBJ2-2; D unresolved. The CDR3 covers 14 residues. From germline, CDR1 is SGHNT and CDR2 YENEEA. The germline V and J ends were trimmed by 1 base and 1 base, with 4 bases remaining between them.

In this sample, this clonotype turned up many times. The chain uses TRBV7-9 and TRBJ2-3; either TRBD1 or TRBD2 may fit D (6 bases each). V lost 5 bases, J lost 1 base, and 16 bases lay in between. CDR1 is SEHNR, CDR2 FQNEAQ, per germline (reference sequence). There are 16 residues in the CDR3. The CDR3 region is CASSPRGAGRTDTQYF. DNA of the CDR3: TGTGCCAGCAGCCCGAGGGGGGCGGGGCGCACAGATACGCAGTATTTT. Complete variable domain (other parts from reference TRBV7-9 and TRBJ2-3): DTGVSQNPRHKITKRGQNVTFRCDPISEHNRLYWYRQTLGQGPEFLTYFQNEAQLEKSRLLSDRFSAERPKGSFSTLEIQRTEQGDSAMYLCASSPRGAGRTDTQYFGPGTRLTVL.

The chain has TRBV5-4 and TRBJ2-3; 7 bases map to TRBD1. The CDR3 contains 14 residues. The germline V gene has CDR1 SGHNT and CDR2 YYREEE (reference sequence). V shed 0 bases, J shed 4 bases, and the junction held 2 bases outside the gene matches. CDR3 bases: TGTGCCAGCAGCTTGGGAGGACAGGCAGATACGCAGTATTTT. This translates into CASSLGGQADTQYF.

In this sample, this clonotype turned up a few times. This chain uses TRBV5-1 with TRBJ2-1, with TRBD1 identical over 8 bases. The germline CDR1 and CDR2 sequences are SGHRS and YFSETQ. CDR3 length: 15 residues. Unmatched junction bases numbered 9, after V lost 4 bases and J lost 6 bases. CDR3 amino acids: CASSAGQGGSNEQFF. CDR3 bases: TGCGCCAGCAGCGCCGGACAGGGCGGTAGCAATGAGCAGTTCTTC. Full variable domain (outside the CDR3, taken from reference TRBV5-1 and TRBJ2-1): KAGVTQTPRYLIKTRGQQVTLSCSPISGHRSVSWYQQTPGQGLQFLFEYFSETQRNKGNFPGRFSGRQFSNSRSEMNVSTLELGDSALYLCASSAGQGGSNEQFFGPGTRLTVL.

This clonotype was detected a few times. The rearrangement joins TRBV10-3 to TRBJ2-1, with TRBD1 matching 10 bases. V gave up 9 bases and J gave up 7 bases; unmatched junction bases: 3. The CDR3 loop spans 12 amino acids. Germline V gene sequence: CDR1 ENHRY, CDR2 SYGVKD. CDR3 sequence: CAIGQGGNEQFF. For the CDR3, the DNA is TGTGCCATTGGACAGGGGGGAAATGAGCAGTTCTTC.

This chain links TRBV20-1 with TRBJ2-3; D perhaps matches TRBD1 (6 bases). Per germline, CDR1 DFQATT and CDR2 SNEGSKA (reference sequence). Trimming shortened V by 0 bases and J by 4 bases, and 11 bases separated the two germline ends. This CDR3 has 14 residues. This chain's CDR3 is CSARDQGYADTQYF. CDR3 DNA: TGCAGTGCTAGAGATCAGGGGTACGCAGATACGCAGTATTTT.

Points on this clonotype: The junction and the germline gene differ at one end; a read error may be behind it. CDR3 in DNA: TGTACCAGCAGTTTGAGGGGGGGCGCGTCCGAGCAGTACTTC. Translating gives CTSSLRGGASEQYF. V usage is TRBV12-3 or TRBV12-4 and J usage is TRBJ2-7; possibly TRBD2 for D (7 bases). CDR3 length equals 14 residues.

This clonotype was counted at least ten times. This CDR3 is CASSSDGLAGYEQFF. In nucleotides, the CDR3 is TGTGCCAGCAGCTCGGACGGACTAGCGGGATATGAGCAGTTCTTC. The chain combines TRBV11-1 with TRBJ2-1, with 12 bases aligning to TRBD2. V dropped 4 bases and J dropped 8; count of bases not matched to a gene: 6. CDR1 SGHAT and CDR2 FQDESV come from the germline V gene (reference sequence). This CDR3 comprises 15 residues.

The CDR3 DNA sequence: TGCAGCGCCAACGACGGCTTCCAGGGGGATGAGCAGTTCTTC. Its protein product is CSANDGFQGDEQFF. The chain has TRBV29-1 and TRBJ2-1, with TRBD1 matching over 7 bases. Germline-derived CDR1 and CDR2 are SQVTM and ANQGSEA. V shed 7 bases, J shed 8 bases, and the junction held 14 bases outside the gene matches. This CDR3 is built from 14 residues.

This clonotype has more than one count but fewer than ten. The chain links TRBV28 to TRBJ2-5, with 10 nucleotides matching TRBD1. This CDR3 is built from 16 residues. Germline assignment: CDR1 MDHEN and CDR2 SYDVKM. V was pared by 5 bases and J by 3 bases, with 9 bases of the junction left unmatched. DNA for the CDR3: TGTGCCAGCAGTAGAGCCTCCGGGACAGGGGAAGAGACCCAGTACTTC. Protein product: CASSRASGTGEETQYF. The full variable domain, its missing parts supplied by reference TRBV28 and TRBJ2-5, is DVKVTQSSRYLVKRTGEKVFLECVQDMDHENMFWYRQDPGLGLRLIYFSYDVKMKEKGDIPEGYSVSREKKERFSLILESASTNQTSMYLCASSRASGTGEETQYFGPGTRLLVL.

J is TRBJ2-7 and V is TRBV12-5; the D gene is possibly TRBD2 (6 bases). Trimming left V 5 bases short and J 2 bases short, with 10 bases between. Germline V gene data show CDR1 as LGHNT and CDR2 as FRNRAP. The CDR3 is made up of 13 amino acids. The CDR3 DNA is TGTGCTAGTGGTCTAGCGTCACCCTACGAGCAGTACTTC. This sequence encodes CASGLASPYEQYF.

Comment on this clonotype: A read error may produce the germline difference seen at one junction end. The CDR3 DNA reads as TGTGCCAGCAGGACAGAGGGTTACTTCTTAGGCAAAAACATTCGGTACTTC. This sequence encodes CASRTEGYFLGKNIRYF. J is TRBJ2-4 and V is TRBV2, with D perhaps matching TRBD1 or TRBD2 (5 bases each). The CDR3 has 17 residues. CDR1 is SNHLY, CDR2 FYNNEI, per germline.

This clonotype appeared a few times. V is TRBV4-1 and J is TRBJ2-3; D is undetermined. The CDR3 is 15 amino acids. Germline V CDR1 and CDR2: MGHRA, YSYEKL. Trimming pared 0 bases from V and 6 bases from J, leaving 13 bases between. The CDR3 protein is CASSQDHLYPDTQYF. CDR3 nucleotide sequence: TGCGCCAGCAGCCAAGATCACCTCTACCCTGATACGCAGTATTTT.

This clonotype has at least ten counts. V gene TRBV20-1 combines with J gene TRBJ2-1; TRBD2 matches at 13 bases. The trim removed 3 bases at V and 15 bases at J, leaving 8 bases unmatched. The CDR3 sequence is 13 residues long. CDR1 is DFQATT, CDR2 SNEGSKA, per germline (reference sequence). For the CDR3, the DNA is TGCAGTGCTAGTTCCGTGACTAGCGGGAGGCTGTTCTTC. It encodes CSASSVTSGRLFF.

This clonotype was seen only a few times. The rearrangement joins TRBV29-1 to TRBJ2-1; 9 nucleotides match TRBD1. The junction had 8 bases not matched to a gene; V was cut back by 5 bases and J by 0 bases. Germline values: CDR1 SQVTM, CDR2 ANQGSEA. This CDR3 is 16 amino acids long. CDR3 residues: CSVPGATGGSYNEQFF. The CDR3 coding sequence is TGCAGCGTTCCAGGAGCGACAGGGGGCTCCTACAATGAGCAGTTCTTC.

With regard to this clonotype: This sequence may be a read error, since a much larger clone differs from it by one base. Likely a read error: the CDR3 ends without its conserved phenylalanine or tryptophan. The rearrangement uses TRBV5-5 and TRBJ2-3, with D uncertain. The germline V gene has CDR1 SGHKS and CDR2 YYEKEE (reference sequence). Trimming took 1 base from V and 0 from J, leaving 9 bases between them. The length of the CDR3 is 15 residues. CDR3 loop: CASSLSPVSTDTQYL. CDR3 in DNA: TGTGCCAGCAGCTTGAGTCCTGTTAGCACAGATACGCAGTATCTT.

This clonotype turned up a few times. Here the CDR3 DNA reads TGTGCCAGCAGTTTCAACAGAGCAAGCCGCTATGGCTACACCTTC. It is translated as CASSFNRASRYGYTF. V usage is TRBV12-3 or TRBV12-4 and J usage is TRBJ1-2, with no clear D. Trimming cost V 3 bases and J 4 bases, with 15 bases left between them. This CDR3 has 15 amino acids.

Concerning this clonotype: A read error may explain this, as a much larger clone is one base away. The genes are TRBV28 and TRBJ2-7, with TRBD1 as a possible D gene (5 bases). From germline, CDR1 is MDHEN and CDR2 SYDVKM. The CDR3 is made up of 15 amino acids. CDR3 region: CASGLEWTSSYEQYF. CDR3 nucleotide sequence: TGTGCCAGCGGTTTAGAGTGGACATCCTCCTACGAGCAGTACTTC.

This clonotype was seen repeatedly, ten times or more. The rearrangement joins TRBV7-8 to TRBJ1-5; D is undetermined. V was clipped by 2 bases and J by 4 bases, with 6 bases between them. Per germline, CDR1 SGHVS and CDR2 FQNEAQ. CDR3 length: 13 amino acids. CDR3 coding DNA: TGTGCCAGCAGCTTAAGTCTAAATCAGCCCCAGCATTTT. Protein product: CASSLSLNQPQHF. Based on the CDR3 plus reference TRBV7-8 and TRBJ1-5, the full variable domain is GAGVSQSPRYKVAKRGQDVALRCDPISGHVSLFWYQQALGQGPEFLTYFQNEAQLDKSGLPSDRFFAERPEGSVSTLKIQRTQQEDSAVYLCASSLSLNQPQHFGDGTRLSIL.

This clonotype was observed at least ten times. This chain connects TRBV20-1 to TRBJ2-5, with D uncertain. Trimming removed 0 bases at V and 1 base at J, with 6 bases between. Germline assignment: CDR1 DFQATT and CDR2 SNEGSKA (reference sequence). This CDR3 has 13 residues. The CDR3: CSARDDIQETQYF. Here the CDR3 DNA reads TGCAGTGCTAGAGATGATATCCAAGAGACCCAGTACTTC.

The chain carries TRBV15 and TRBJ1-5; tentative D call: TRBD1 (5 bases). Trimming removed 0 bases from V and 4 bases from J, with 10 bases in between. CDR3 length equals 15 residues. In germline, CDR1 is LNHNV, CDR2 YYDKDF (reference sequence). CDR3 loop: CATSRDSGGNQPQHF. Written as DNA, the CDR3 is TGTGCCACCAGCAGAGATTCCGGGGGGAATCAGCCCCAGCATTTT.

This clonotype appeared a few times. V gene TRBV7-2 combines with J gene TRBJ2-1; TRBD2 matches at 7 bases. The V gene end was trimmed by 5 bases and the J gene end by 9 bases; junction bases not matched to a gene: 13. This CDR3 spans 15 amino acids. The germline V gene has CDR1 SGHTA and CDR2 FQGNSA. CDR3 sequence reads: CASSDARDYSTEQFF. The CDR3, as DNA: TGTGCCAGCAGCGACGCCAGGGACTACAGCACTGAGCAGTTCTTC.

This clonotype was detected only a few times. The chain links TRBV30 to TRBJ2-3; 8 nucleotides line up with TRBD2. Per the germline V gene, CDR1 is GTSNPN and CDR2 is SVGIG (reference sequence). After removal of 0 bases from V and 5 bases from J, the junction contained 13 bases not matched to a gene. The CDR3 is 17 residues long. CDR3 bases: TGTGCCTGGAGTGTAGGGCTAGCGGGTAGCCTGGGAGATACGCAGTATTTT. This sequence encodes CAWSVGLAGSLGDTQYF.

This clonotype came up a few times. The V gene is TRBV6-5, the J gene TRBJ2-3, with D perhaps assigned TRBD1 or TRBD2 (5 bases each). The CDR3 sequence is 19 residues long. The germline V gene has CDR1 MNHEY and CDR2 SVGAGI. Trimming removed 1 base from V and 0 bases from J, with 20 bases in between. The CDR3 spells CASSYWTFDRWTSTDTQYF. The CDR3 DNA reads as TGTGCCAGCAGTTACTGGACCTTCGACAGATGGACTAGCACAGATACGCAGTATTTT.

Written as DNA, the CDR3 is TGTGCCAGCTCACCGGGCAGGGGGGATAGCAATCAGCCCCAGCATTTT. Encoded protein: CASSPGRGDSNQPQHF. V gene TRBV18 combines with J gene TRBJ1-5; TRBD1 matches 7 bases. J was trimmed by 0 bases and V by 3 bases; bases with no gene match: 5. This CDR3 contains 16 residues. CDR1 and CDR2 (germline): KGHSH, LQKENI.

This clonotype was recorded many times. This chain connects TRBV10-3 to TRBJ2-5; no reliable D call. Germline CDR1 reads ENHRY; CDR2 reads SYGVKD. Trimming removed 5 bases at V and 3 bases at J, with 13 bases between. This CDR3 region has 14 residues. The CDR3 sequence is CAISSPSVEETQYF. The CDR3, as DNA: TGTGCCATCAGTTCCCCCTCCGTAGAAGAGACCCAGTACTTC.

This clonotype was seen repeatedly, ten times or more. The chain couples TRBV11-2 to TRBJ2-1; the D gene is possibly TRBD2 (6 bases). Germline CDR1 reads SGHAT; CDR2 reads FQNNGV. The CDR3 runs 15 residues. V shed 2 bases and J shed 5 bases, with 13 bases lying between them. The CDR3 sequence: CASSLFGGGDNEQFF. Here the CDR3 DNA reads TGTGCCAGCAGCTTATTCGGGGGTGGGGACAATGAGCAGTTCTTC. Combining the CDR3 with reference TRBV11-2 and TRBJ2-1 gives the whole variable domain EAGVAQSPRYKIIEKRQSVAFWCNPISGHATLYWYQQILGQGPKLLIQFQNNGVVDDSQLPKDRFSAERLKGVDSTLKIQPAKLEDSAVYLCASSLFGGGDNEQFFGPGTRLTVL.

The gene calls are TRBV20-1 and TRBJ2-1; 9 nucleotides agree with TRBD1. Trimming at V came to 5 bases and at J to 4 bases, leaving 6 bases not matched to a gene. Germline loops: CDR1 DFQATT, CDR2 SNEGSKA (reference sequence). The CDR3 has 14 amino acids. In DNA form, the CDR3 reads TGCAGTGCTTGGGACAGGGACCGATACAATGAGCAGTTCTTC. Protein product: CSAWDRDRYNEQFF.

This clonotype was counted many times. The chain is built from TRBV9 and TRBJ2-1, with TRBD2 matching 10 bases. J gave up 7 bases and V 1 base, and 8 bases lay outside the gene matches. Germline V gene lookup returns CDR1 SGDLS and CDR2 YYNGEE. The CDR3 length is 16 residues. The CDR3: CASSVSSLAGVNEQFF. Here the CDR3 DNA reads TGTGCCAGCAGCGTAAGTTCGCTAGCGGGAGTTAATGAGCAGTTCTTC.